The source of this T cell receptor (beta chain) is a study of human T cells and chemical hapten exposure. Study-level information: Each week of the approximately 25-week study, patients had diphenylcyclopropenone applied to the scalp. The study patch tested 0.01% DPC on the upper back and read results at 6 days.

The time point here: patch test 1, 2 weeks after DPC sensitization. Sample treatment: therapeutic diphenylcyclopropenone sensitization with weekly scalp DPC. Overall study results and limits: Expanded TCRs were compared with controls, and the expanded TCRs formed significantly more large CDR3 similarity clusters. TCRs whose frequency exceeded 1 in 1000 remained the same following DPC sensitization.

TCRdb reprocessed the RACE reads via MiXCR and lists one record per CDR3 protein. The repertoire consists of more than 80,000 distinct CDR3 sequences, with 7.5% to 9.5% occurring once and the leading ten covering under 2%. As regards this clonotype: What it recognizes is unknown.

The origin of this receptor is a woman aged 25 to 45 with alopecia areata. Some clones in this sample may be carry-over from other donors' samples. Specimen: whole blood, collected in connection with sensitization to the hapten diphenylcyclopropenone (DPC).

The CDR3 DNA reads TGTGCCAGCTCACCACCCCGGGTCTCTGGAAACACCATATATTTT. The encoded protein is CASSPPRVSGNTIYF. The chain combines TRBV18 with TRBJ1-3; unclear D gene. CDR1 and CDR2 (germline): KGHSH, LQKENI. V lost 0 bases and J 0 bases, leaving 6 bases between the germline ends. The CDR3 sequence is 15 residues long.